The 21 T cell receptor beta chains given below trace back to one sample, sequenced in a study of cytomegalovirus exposure and HLA in healthy donors. PCR involved 60 Vbeta and 13 Jbeta primers. Generated by immunoSEQ multiplex PCR, the TCRdb table keeps only in-frame clones and is missing some. Among about 120,000 clones listed, 60% to 75% were seen once. Sequences were obtained from PBMCs. The source of these receptors is a woman between 40 and 50 years old in good health and CMV-seropositive.

The genes are TRBV28 and TRBJ2-3; 7 nucleotides line up with TRBD2. CDR1 and CDR2 from the germline V gene are MDHEN and SYDVKM. This CDR3 has 16 amino acids. After removal of 0 bases from V and 0 bases from J, the junction contained 3 bases not matched to a gene. CDR3 in DNA: TGTGCCAGCAGTTTATGGACGGGGGGAAGCACAGATACGCAGTATTTT. Its protein is CASSLWTGGSTDTQYF.

J is TRBJ1-3 and V is TRBV5-6; tentative D call: TRBD1 (6 bases). The germline CDR1 and CDR2 sequences are SGHDT and YYEEEE. This CDR3 is 16 amino acids long. V gave up 4 bases and J gave up 2 bases, with 16 bases separating them. The CDR3 is CASSDTQGKPGNTIYF. The CDR3 nucleotides are TGTGCCAGCAGCGATACGCAGGGGAAGCCTGGAAACACCATATATTTT.

This rearrangement joins TRBV4-1 to TRBJ1-2; D remains ambiguous. Germline V gives CDR1 MGHRA, CDR2 YSYEKL. The CDR3 has 14 amino acids. Trimming took off 4 bases at V and 0 bases at J, with 9 bases between the two ends. The CDR3 loop reads CASSLITANYGYTF. Written as DNA, the CDR3 is TGCGCCAGCAGCCTTATCACGGCTAACTATGGCTACACCTTC.

The chain joins TRBV6-5 to TRBJ2-7; 8 bases map to TRBD1. Trimming took 8 bases from V and 4 from J; bases not matched to a gene: 10. This CDR3 region has 14 residues. The germline CDR1 and CDR2 sequences are MNHEY and SVGAGI. CDR3 sequence (DNA): TGTGCCAGCCGCAGGACAGGGCCGGGATACGAGCAGTACTTC. Translated: CASRRTGPGYEQYF.

This chain joins TRBV5-4 and TRBJ2-5, with TRBD2 matching over 9 bases. CDR3 length: 14 amino acids. With 4 bases clipped from V and 4 bases from J, the junction kept 5 bases outside the gene matches. In germline, CDR1 is SGHNT, CDR2 YYREEE (reference sequence). The chain's CDR3 is CASSPWTSAETQYF. The CDR3 region has the DNA TGTGCCAGCAGCCCATGGACTAGCGCAGAGACCCAGTACTTC.

This sequence joins TRBV9 and TRBJ2-3; D is unresolved. CDR1 is SGDLS and CDR2 is YYNGEE in the germline V gene. Trimming removed 1 base from V and 4 bases from J, with 4 bases in between. CDR3 length: 12 residues. CDR3: CASSVSADTQYF. The CDR3 nucleotides read TGTGCCAGCAGCGTATCGGCAGATACGCAGTATTTT.

The rearrangement links TRBV6-1 to TRBJ2-3, with TRBD1 as a possible D gene (5 bases). The CDR3 consists of 14 residues. Trimming removed 1 base at V and 3 bases at J, with 8 bases between. Looked up from germline, CDR1 is MNHNS and CDR2 is SASEGT. CDR3: CASSEDRTTDTQYF. CDR3 in DNA: TGTGCCAGCAGTGAAGACAGGACGACAGATACGCAGTATTTT.

V and J are TRBV19 and TRBJ1-1; 11 nucleotides align to TRBD1. The V and J ends lost 7 bases and 5 bases, in that order; junction bases with no gene match: 9. There are 15 residues in the CDR3. Germline CDR1 reads LNHDA; CDR2 reads SQIVND (reference sequence). Here the CDR3 DNA reads TGTGCCAGTACCCGGACAGGGGGCGCTTGGACTGAAGCTTTCTTT. This codes for CASTRTGGAWTEAFF.

This clone was detected a few times. CDR3 sequence reads: CASSLVSGAGFGEQYF. The CDR3 DNA reads as TGTGCCAGCAGCTTAGTGAGCGGGGCGGGTTTCGGAGAGCAGTACTTC. The gene calls are TRBV7-8 and TRBJ2-7, with 7 nucleotides matching TRBD2. After removal of 1 base from V and 7 bases from J, the junction contained 13 bases not matched to a gene. Germline V gene sequence: CDR1 SGHVS, CDR2 FQNEAQ. This CDR3 is 16 amino acids long. The variable domain in full, completed from reference TRBV7-8 and TRBJ2-7, reads GAGVSQSPRYKVAKRGQDVALRCDPISGHVSLFWYQQALGQGPEFLTYFQNEAQLDKSGLPSDRFFAERPEGSVSTLKIQRTQQEDSAVYLCASSLVSGAGFGEQYFGPGTRLTVT.

The chain employs TRBV27 and TRBJ1-2; perhaps TRBD1 as D (6 bases). V lost 4 bases and J 4 bases, leaving 10 bases between the germline ends. CDR3 length: 13 residues. CDR1 MNHEY and CDR2 SMNVEV come from the germline V gene (reference sequence). The CDR3: CASSSTGSYGYTF. Written as DNA, the CDR3 is TGTGCCAGCAGTTCCACAGGGAGCTATGGCTACACCTTC.

The rearrangement uses TRBV6-1 and TRBJ1-1; TRBD1 matches 8 bases. The J segment lost 1 base and the V segment lost 2 bases, leaving 3 bases of the junction unmatched. Germline values: CDR1 MNHNS, CDR2 SASEGT. CDR3 length equals 15 residues. The CDR3 sequence: CASSEFGTGNTEAFF. In DNA form, the CDR3 reads TGTGCCAGCAGTGAATTCGGGACAGGGAACACTGAAGCTTTCTTT.

The chain couples TRBV19 to TRBJ1-3, with D uncertain. V was clipped by 6 bases and J by 0 bases, with 9 bases between them. Germline V gene lookup returns CDR1 LNHDA and CDR2 SQIVND (reference sequence). This CDR3 is 14 amino acids long. The CDR3 sequence: CASRGGSSGNTIYF. The CDR3 DNA follows: TGTGCCAGTAGGGGAGGATCCTCTGGAAACACCATATATTTT.

This clone was recorded a few times. The J gene is TRBJ2-6, the V gene TRBV9, with 16 bases identical to TRBD2. Germline CDR1 reads SGDLS; CDR2 reads YYNGEE. V lost 3 bases and J lost 3; bases outside the gene matches: 15. CDR3 length: 22 residues. The CDR3 here is CASSARTGTSGRASYGANVLTF. The CDR3 nucleotides are TGTGCCAGCAGCGCCCGGACCGGGACTAGCGGGAGGGCCTCTTATGGGGCCAACGTCCTGACTTTC.

The chain has TRBV28 and TRBJ1-2; the D is unclear. V shed 8 bases and J shed 3 bases, with 13 bases lying between them. Per the germline V gene, CDR1 is MDHEN and CDR2 is SYDVKM. The length of the CDR3 is 13 residues. Written as DNA, the CDR3 is TGTGCCAGCCCATACCGGGAAGACTATGGCTACACCTTC. Encoded protein: CASPYREDYGYTF.

The chain couples TRBV4-2 to TRBJ2-1; 12 nucleotides align to TRBD2. Germline loops: CDR1 LGHNA, CDR2 YNFKEQ. The length of the CDR3 is 15 residues. With 2 bases clipped from V and 6 bases from J, the junction kept 2 bases outside the gene matches. CDR3 bases: TGTGCCAGCAGCCAACCTAGCGGGGGGGCCAATGAGCAGTTCTTC. Protein: CASSQPSGGANEQFF.

The gene calls are TRBV7-6 and TRBJ2-3, with D perhaps matching TRBD2 (6 bases). Looked up from germline, CDR1 is SGHVS and CDR2 is FNYEAQ. V was pared by 5 bases and J by 6 bases, with 15 bases between. This CDR3 has 14 amino acids. In DNA form, the CDR3 reads TGTGCCAGCAGCCCCAACGGGGGAAAGGATACGCAGTATTTT. This sequence encodes CASSPNGGKDTQYF.

This clone was seen a few times. CDR3 sequence (DNA): TGTGCCAGCACCCTTGACAAGTCGGGGGCCAACGTCCTGACTTTC. Translated: CASTLDKSGANVLTF. The gene calls are TRBV7-2 and TRBJ2-6; D ambiguous. CDR1 is SGHTA, CDR2 FQGNSA, per germline. V gave up 7 bases and J gave up 4 bases, with 14 bases separating them. The CDR3 length is 15 residues.

This clone has just a few counts. The gene calls are TRBV7-6 and TRBJ2-5; 8 bases agree with TRBD2. The CDR3 extends over 16 amino acids. The junction had 9 bases not matched to a gene; V was cut back by 4 bases and J by 2 bases. The germline CDR1 and CDR2 sequences are SGHVS and FNYEAQ. Here the CDR3 reads CASSWPTSERQETQYF. CDR3 DNA sequence: TGTGCCAGCAGCTGGCCGACTAGCGAGAGACAAGAGACCCAGTACTTC.

The rearrangement uses TRBV7-2 and TRBJ2-1, with 8 bases matching TRBD2. Trimming took 5 bases from V and 3 from J; bases not matched to a gene: 12. There are 17 residues in the CDR3. CDR1 is SGHTA and CDR2 is FQGNSA in the germline V gene. Here the CDR3 reads CASSPLLASGRYNEQFF. The DNA for the CDR3 is TGTGCCAGCAGCCCCCTCCTTGCTAGCGGGCGCTACAATGAGCAGTTCTTC.

The rearrangement links TRBV10-3 to TRBJ1-2; 10 bases map to TRBD1. The V gene's germline CDR1 is ENHRY and CDR2 SYGVKD. This CDR3 is 15 amino acids long. V lost 9 bases to trimming and J lost 0 bases; unmatched junction nucleotides: 7. Here the CDR3 reads CAIPTGGPANYGYTF. DNA for the CDR3: TGTGCCATTCCGACAGGGGGCCCAGCTAACTATGGCTACACCTTC.

The chain recombines TRBV30 with TRBJ1-3; 10 positions match TRBD1. V lost 2 bases to trimming and J lost 3 bases; unmatched junction nucleotides: 7. The CDR3 covers 16 residues. The germline V gene has CDR1 GTSNPN and CDR2 SVGIG (reference sequence). The CDR3 DNA is TGTGCCTGGAGTCCCGGACAGGGGGGTGTTGGAAACACCATATATTTT. It encodes CAWSPGQGGVGNTIYF.